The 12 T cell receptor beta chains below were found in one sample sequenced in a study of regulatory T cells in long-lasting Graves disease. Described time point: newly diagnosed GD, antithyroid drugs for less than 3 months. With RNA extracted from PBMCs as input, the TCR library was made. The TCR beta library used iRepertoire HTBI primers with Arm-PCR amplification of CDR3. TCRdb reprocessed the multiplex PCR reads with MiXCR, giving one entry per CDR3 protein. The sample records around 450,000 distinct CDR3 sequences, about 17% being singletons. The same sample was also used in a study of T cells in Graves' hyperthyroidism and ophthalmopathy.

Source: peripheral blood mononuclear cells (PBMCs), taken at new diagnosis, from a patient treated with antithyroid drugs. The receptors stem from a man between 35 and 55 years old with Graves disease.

The CDR3 sequence: CASSFGLQVQFF. The CDR3, as DNA: TGTGCCAGCAGCTTTGGACTGCAGGTGCAGTTCTTC. The chain combines TRBV13 with TRBJ2-1; tentatively, D is TRBD2 (5 bases). The CDR3 consists of 12 residues. V lost 3 bases and J 12 bases, leaving 12 bases between the germline ends. Germline CDR1 and CDR2: PRHDT and FYEKMQ (reference sequence).

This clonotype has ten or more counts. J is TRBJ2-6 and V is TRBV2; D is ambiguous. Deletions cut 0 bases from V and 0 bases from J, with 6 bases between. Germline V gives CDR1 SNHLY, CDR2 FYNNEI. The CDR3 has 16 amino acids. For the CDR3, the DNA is TGTGCCAGCAGTGAAGCGGTTCTCTCTGGGGCCAACGTCCTGACTTTC. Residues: CASSEAVLSGANVLTF.

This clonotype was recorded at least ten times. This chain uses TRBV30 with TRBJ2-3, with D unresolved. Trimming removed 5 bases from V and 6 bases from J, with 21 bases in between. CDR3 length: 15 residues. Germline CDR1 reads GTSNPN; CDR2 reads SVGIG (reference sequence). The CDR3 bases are TGTGCCTGGGCGCCCGTCGGTCGAGGTTCCGATACGCAGTATTTT. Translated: CAWAPVGRGSDTQYF.

The CDR3 sequence is CSAGGDYGYTF. The CDR3 nucleotides are TGCAGCGCTGGAGGGGACTATGGCTACACCTTC. The rearrangement joins TRBV29-1 to TRBJ1-2, with D perhaps matching TRBD1 (5 bases). The CDR3 loop spans 11 amino acids. Per germline, CDR1 SQVTM and CDR2 ANQGSEA. V lost 7 bases, J lost 3 bases, and 9 bases lay in between. The whole variable domain, filled in from reference TRBV29-1 and TRBJ1-2, reads SAVISQKPSRDICQRGTSLTIQCQVDSQVTMMFWYRQQPGQSLTLIATANQGSEATYESGFVIDKFPISRPNLTFSTLTVSNMSPEDSSIYLCSAGGDYGYTFGSGTRLTVV.

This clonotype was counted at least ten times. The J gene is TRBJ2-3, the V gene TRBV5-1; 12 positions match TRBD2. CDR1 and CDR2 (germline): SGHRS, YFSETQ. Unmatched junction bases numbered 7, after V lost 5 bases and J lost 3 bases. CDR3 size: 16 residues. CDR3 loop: CASRLRLAGVTDTQYF. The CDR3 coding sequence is TGCGCCAGCAGGCTCAGACTAGCGGGAGTGACAGATACGCAGTATTTT.

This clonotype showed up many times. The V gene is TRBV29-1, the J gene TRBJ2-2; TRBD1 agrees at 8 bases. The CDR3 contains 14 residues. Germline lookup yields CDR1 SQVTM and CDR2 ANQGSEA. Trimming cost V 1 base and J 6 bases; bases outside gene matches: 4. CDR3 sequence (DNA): TGCAGCGTTGAAGGACAGGGGCGTCCCGGGGAGCTGTTTTTT. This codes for CSVEGQGRPGELFF.

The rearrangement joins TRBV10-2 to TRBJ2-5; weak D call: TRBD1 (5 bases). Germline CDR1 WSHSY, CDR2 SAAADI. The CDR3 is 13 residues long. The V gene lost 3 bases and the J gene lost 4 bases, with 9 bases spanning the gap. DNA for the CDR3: TGCGCCAGCAGTGACAGGGTAGCAGAGACCCAGTACTTC. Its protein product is CASSDRVAETQYF.

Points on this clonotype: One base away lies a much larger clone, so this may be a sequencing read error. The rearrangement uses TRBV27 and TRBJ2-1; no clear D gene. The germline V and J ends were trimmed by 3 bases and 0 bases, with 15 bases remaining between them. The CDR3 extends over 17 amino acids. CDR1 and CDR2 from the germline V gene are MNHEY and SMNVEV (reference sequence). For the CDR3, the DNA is TGTGCCAGCAGTTTCAGCTTGCTCTTGAGCTCCTACAATGAGCAGTTCTTC. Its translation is CASSFSLLLSSYNEQFF.

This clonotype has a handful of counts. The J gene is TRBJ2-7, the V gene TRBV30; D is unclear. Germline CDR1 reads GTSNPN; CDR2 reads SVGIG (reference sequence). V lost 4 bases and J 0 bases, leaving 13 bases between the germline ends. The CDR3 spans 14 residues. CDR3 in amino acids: CAWTRNWGSYEQYF. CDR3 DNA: TGTGCCTGGACAAGGAACTGGGGCTCCTACGAGCAGTACTTC. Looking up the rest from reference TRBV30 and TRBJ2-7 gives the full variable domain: SQTIHQWPATLVQPVGSPLSLECTVEGTSNPNLYWYRQAAGRGLQLLFYSVGIGQISSEVPQNLSASRPQDRQFILSSKKLLLSDSGFYLCAWTRNWGSYEQYFGPGTRLTVT.

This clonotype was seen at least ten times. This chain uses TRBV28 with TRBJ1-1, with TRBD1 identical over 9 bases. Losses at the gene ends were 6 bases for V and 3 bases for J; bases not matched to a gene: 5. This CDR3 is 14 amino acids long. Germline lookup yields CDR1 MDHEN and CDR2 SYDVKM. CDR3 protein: CASRGTGTYTEAFF. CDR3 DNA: TGTGCCAGCAGGGGGACAGGGACCTACACTGAAGCTTTCTTT.

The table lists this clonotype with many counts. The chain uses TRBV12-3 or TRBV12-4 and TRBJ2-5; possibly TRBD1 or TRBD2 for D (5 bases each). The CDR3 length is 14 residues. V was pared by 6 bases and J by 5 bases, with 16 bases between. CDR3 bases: TGTGCCAGCAGCACACTGAGGGGTTCGGAGACCCAGTACTTC. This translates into CASSTLRGSETQYF.

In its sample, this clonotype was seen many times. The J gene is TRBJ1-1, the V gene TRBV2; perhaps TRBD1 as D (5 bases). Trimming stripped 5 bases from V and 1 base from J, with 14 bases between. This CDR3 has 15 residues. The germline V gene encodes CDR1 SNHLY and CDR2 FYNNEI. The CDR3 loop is CASSRAGGGNTEAFF. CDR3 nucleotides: TGTGCCAGCAGTAGAGCGGGGGGGGGGAACACTGAAGCTTTCTTT.